This record covers a single T cell receptor beta chain. TCRdb's copy holds only in-frame clones and misses some; the assay was immunoSEQ multiplex PCR. The profile shows over 80,000 clones, less than 90% of them singletons. This sample was included in a study of blood T cell repertoires in COVID-19. This CDR3 has 13 residues. The trim removed 6 bases at V and 5 bases at J, leaving 4 bases unmatched. CDR1 is MDHEN and CDR2 is SYDVKM in the germline V gene. This sequence joins TRBV28 and TRBJ1-2, with TRBD1 matching 9 bases. This TCR was sampled from a man of 80 years or more with active or convalescent COVID-19. Sequenced input: peripheral blood. In DNA, the CDR3 is TGTGCCAGCAGGGTACAGGGGGCGTATGGCTACACCTTC. Its protein is CASRVQGAYGYTF.